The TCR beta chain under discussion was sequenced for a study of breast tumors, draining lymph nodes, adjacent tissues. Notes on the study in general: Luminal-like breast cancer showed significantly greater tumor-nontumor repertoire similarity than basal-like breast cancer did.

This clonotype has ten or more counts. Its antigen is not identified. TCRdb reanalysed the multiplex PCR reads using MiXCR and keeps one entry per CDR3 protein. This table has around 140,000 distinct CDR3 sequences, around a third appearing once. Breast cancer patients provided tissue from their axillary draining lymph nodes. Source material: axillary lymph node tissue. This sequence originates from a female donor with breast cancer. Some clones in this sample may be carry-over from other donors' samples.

The CDR3: CASSHYIVSYNEQFF. DNA of the CDR3: TGTGCCAGCAGCCATTACATCGTCTCCTACAATGAGCAGTTCTTC. The chain uses TRBV7-9 and TRBJ2-1; no definite D call. The CDR3 length is 15 residues. Germline V lookup: CDR1 SEHNR, CDR2 FQNEAQ (reference sequence). Deletions cut 5 bases from V and 0 bases from J, with 11 bases between.